This TCR beta chain was captured in a study of OX40 agonist ivuxolimab in advanced cancers. Germline CDR1 is MGHRA and CDR2 is YSYEKL. J lost 8 bases, V lost 4 bases, and 10 bases had no gene match. This CDR3 contains 16 residues. Profiled with immunoSEQ multiplex PCR; TCRdb holds only in-frame clones, not every one. The table has approximately 76,000 clones, roughly 90% seen once. The chain links TRBV4-1 to TRBJ2-1, with 11 bases matching TRBD2. The sequencing here drew on CD4+ or CD8+ T cells sorted from blood, taken in a trial of the OX40 agonist ivuxolimab. This clonotype originated in an adult with an advanced solid tumor such as melanoma, head and neck, liver or kidney cancer. CDR3 region: CASSLVAGGPGDEQFF. The CDR3 bases are TGCGCCAGCAGCCTGGTAGCGGGGGGGCCGGGCGATGAGCAGTTCTTC.